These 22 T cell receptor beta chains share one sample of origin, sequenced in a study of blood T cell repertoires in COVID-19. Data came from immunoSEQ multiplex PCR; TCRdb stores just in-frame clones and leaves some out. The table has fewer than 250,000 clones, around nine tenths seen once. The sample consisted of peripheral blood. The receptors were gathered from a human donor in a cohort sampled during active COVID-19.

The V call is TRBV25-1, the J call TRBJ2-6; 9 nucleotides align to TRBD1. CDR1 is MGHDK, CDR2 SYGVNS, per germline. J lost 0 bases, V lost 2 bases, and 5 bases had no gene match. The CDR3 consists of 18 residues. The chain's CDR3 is CASSEGTGKSSGANVLTF. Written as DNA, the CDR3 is TGTGCCAGCAGTGAAGGGACAGGGAAAAGCTCTGGGGCCAACGTCCTGACTTTC.

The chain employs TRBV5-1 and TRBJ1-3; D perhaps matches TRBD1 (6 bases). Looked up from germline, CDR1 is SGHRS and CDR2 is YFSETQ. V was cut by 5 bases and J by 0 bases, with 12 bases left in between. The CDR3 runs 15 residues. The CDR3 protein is CASSRQQGSGNTIYF. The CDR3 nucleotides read TGCGCCAGCAGTAGACAACAGGGCTCTGGAAACACCATATATTTT.

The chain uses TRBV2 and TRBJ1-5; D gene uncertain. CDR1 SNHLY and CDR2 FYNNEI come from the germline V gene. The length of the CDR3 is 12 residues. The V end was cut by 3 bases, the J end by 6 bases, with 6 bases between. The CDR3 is CASSDGAQPQHF. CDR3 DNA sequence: TGTGCCAGCAGTGACGGTGCTCAGCCCCAGCATTTT.

DNA for the CDR3: TGTGCCAGCTCACCATTCGGACAGGGGTCCTCTGGAAACACCATATATTTT. This codes for CASSPFGQGSSGNTIYF. V usage is TRBV18 and J usage is TRBJ1-3; TRBD1 agrees at 9 bases. The CDR3 is 17 amino acids. The germline V gene has CDR1 KGHSH and CDR2 LQKENI. Trimming took 2 bases from V and 0 from J; bases not matched to a gene: 5. Complete variable domain (other parts from reference TRBV18 and TRBJ1-3): NAGVMQNPRHLVRRRGQEARLRCSPMKGHSHVYWYRQLPEEGLKFMVYLQKENIIDESGMPKERFSAEFPKEGPSILRIQQVVRGDSAAYFCASSPFGQGSSGNTIYFGEGSWLTVV.

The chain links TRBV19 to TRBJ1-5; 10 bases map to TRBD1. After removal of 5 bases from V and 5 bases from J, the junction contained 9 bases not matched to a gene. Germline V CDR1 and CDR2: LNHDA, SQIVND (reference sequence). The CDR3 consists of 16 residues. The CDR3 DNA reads TGTGCCAGTAGTCTGGGCGGGACAGGGGACCATCAGCCCCAGCATTTT. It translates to CASSLGGTGDHQPQHF.

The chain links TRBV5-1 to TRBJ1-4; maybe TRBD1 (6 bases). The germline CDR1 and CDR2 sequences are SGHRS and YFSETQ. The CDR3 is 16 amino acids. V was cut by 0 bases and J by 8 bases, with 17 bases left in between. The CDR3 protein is CASSLASSGAGEKLFF. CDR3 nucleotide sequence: TGCGCCAGCAGCTTGGCCAGTTCAGGGGCTGGGGAAAAACTGTTTTTT.

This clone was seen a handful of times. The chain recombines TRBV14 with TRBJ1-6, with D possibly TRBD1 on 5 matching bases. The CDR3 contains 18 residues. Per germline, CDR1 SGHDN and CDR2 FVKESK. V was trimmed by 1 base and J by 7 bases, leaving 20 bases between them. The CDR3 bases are TGTGCCAGCAGCCAAGTCCGACAGAGGTCCGGAGCCAATTCACCCCTCCACTTT. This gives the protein CASSQVRQRSGANSPLHF.

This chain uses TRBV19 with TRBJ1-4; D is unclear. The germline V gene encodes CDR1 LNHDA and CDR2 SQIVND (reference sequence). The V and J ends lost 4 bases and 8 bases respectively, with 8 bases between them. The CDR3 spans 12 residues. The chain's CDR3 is CASSKLGEKLFF. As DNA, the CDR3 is TGTGCCAGTAGTAAACTCGGGGAAAAACTGTTTTTT. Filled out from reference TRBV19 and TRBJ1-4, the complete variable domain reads DGGITQSPKYLFRKEGQNVTLSCEQNLNHDAMYWYRQDPGQGLRLIYYSQIVNDFQKGDIAEGYSVSREKKESFPLTVTSAQKNPTAFYLCASSKLGEKLFFGSGTQLSVL.

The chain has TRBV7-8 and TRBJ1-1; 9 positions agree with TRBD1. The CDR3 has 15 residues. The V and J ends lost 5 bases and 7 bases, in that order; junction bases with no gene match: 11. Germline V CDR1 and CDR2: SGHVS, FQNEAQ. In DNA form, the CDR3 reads TGTGCCAGCAGCCCGACCGGGACAGGGTTCGGTGAAGCTTTCTTT. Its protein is CASSPTGTGFGEAFF.

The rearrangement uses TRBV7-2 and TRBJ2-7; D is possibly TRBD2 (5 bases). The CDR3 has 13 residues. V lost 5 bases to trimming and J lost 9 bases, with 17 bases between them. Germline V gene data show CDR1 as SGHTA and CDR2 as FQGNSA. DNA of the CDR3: TGTGCCAGCAGCCTCGCCGGGATTGGCGTGCAGTACTTC. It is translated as CASSLAGIGVQYF.

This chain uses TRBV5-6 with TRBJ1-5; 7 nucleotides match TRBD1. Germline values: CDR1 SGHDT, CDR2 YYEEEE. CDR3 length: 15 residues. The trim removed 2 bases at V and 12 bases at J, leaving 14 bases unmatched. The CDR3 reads CASSLGGSLYSLQHF. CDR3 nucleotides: TGTGCCAGCAGCTTAGGGGGCAGCCTCTACTCGCTCCAGCATTTT.

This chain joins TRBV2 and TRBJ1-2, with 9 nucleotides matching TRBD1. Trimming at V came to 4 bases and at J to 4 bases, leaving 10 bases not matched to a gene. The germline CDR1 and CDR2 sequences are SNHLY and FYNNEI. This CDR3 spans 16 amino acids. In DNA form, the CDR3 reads TGTGCCAGCAGTGCGGGCCCGGGACAGGGAAGCTATGGCTACACCTTC. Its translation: CASSAGPGQGSYGYTF. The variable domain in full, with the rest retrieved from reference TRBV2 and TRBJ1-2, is EPEVTQTPSHQVTQMGQEVILRCVPISNHLYFYWYRQILGQKVEFLVSFYNNEISEKSEIFDDQFSVERPDGSNFTLKIRSTKLEDSAMYFCASSAGPGQGSYGYTFGSGTRLTVV.

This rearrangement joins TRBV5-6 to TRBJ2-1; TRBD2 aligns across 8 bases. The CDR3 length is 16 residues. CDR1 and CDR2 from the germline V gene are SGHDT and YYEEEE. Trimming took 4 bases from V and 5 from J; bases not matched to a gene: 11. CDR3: CASSQLGLAGHNEQFF. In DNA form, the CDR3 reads TGTGCCAGCAGCCAGCTCGGACTAGCCGGACACAATGAGCAGTTCTTC.

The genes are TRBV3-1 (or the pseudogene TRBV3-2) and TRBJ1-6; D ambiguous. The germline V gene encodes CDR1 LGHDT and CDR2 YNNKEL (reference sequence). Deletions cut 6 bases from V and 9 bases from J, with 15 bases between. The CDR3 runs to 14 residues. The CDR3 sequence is CASSPDMVGSPLHF. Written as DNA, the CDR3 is TGTGCCAGCAGTCCCGACATGGTGGGTTCACCCCTCCACTTT.

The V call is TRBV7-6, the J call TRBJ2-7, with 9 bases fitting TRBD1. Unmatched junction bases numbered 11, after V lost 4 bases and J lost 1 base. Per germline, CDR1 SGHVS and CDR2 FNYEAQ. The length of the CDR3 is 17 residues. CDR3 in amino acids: CASSSQWATGGSYEQYF. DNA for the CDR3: TGTGCCAGCAGCTCCCAGTGGGCGACAGGGGGTTCCTACGAGCAGTACTTC.

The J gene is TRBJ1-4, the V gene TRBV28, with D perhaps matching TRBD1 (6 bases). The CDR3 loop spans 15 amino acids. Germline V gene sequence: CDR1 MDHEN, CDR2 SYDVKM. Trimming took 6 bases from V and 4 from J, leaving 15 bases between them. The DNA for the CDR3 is TGTGCCAGCAGCCCGGACAGTGGAGGTAATGAAAAACTGTTTTTT. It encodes CASSPDSGGNEKLFF.

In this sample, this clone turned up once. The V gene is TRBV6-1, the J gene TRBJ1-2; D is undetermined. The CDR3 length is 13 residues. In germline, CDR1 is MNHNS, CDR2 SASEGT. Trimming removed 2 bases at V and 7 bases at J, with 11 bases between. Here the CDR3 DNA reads TGTGCCAGCAGTGAATTGGCCCGATCTGGCTACACCTTC. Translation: CASSELARSGYTF.

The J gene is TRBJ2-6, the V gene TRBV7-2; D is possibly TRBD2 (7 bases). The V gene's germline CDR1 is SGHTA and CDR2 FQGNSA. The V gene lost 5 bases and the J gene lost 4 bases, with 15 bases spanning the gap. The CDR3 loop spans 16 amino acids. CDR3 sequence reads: CASSPWGGEGANVLTF. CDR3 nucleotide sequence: TGTGCCAGCAGCCCATGGGGGGGCGAGGGGGCCAACGTCCTGACTTTC.

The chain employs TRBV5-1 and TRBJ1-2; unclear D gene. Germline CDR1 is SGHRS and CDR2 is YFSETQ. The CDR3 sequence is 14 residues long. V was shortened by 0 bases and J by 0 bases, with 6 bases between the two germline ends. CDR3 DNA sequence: TGCGCCAGCAGCTTGGACTTAACTAACTATGGCTACACCTTC. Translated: CASSLDLTNYGYTF.

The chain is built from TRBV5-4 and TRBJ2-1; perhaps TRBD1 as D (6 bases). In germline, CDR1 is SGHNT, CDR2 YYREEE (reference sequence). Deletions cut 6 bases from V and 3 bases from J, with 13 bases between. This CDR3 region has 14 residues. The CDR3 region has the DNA TGTGCCAGCACCCCAGGGGACCTCTACAATGAGCAGTTCTTC. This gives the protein CASTPGDLYNEQFF.

The CDR3 here is CSASPGQGNQPQHF. The CDR3 DNA follows: TGCAGTGCTAGTCCCGGACAGGGCAATCAGCCCCAGCATTTT. This chain connects TRBV20-1 to TRBJ1-5; 7 bases are a match to TRBD1. The germline V gene encodes CDR1 DFQATT and CDR2 SNEGSKA (reference sequence). Unmatched junction bases numbered 4, after V lost 3 bases and J lost 2 bases. The CDR3 is 14 amino acids.

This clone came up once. CDR3 amino acids: CSARQMNTEAFF. DNA of the CDR3: TGCAGCGCAAGACAGATGAACACTGAAGCTTTCTTT. The chain is built from TRBV29-1 and TRBJ1-1, with TRBD1 as a possible D gene (5 bases). From germline, CDR1 is SQVTM and CDR2 ANQGSEA. V shed 7 bases and J shed 0 bases, with 9 bases lying between them. The CDR3 spans 12 residues.